This T cell receptor (beta chain) was identified in a study of blood T cell repertoires in COVID-19. The wider study: From the United States, Italy and Spain came samples of acute and convalescent COVID-19. In each case, the material was cDNA or gDNA derived from T cells, B-cell-depleted T cells, or PBMCs.

The germline V gene has CDR1 KGHDR and CDR2 SFDVKD. Losses at the gene ends were 2 bases for V and 5 bases for J; bases not matched to a gene: 8. CDR3 length: 17 residues. Authors' methods: Estimation of nucleated cell counts relied on the amplification of reference gene primers. Clones were read by immunoSEQ multiplex PCR, and TCRdb kept only the in-frame ones, dropping some. For V, J and clone size, that table is used; D and trimming come from the DNA. The sample comprises 90,000 to 130,000 clones, approximately 83% of which are singletons, and about 4% rests with the top ten. The receptor comes from a woman in her seventies with acute or convalescent COVID-19. The material sequenced was peripheral blood. The V call is TRBV24-1, the J call TRBJ2-1, with TRBD2 matching 10 bases. As DNA, the CDR3 is TGTGCCACCAGTGATTCACGGCTAGCGGGAGAGGACAATGAGCAGTTCTTC. This translates into CATSDSRLAGEDNEQFF.